The T cell receptor (beta chain) under discussion was sequenced for a study of early T cells in non-severe SARS-CoV-2 infection. Study results and caveats: VDJdb matching skewed toward anti-spike CD8 responses, missing private and CD4 specificities.

The TCR library protocol was used to attach unique molecular identifiers. These identifiers were attached to individual cDNA molecules. TCRdb reanalysed the 5' RACE reads using MiXCR and keeps one entry per CDR3 protein. The sample records about 29,000 distinct CDR3 sequences, 5% being singletons. There are many counts of this clonotype. Its cognate antigen is unknown. This CDR3 spans 15 amino acids. Germline lookup yields CDR1 MNHNS and CDR2 SASEGT. The V and J ends lost 6 bases and 2 bases respectively, with 14 bases between them. The chain joins TRBV6-1 to TRBJ1-5; D perhaps matches TRBD1 (6 bases). Source material: whole blood. This TCR was recovered from an adult who was a healthcare worker with PCR-confirmed SARS-CoV-2 infection or an uninfected control (not recorded which). The chain's CDR3 is CASRAQGYRNQPQHF. The CDR3 bases are TGTGCCAGCAGGGCCCAGGGGTATCGCAATCAGCCCCAGCATTTT.